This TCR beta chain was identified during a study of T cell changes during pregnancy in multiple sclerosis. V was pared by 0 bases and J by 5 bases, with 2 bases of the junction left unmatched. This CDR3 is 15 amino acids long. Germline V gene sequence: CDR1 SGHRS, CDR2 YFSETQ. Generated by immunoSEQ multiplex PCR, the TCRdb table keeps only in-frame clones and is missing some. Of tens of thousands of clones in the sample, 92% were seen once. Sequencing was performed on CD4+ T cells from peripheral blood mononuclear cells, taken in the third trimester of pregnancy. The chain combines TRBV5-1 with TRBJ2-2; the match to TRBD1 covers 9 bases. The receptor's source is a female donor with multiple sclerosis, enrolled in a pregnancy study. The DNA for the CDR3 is TGCGCCAGCAGCTTGGGGGACAGGGAGACCGGGGAGCTGTTTTTT. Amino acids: CASSLGDRETGELFF.